What follows are 28 T cell receptor beta chains derived from one specimen sequenced in a study of T cells after yellow fever vaccination. TCRdb itself ran the 5' RACE reads through MiXCR, one entry per CDR3 protein. The data contain 250,000 or so distinct CDR3 sequences, roughly 4% of them seen just once; the ten biggest clones take up around 20%. Sequences were derived from PBMCs, sampled 15 days after the yellow fever booster vaccination. All receptors come from a man aged 18 to 29 who received the YFV17D yellow fever vaccine.

The table lists this clonotype with many counts. The chain joins TRBV25-1 to TRBJ1-1, with unresolved D. Germline CDR1 is MGHDK and CDR2 is SYGVNS. The CDR3 is 13 amino acids. V lost 7 bases to trimming and J lost 1 base, with 10 bases between them. CDR3 DNA: TGTGCCAGCATAAATCCCTGGAACACTGAAGCTTTCTTT. Translated, it gives CASINPWNTEAFF.

The sample holds many counts of this clonotype. The chain employs TRBV7-9 and TRBJ1-6, with TRBD1 matching over 10 bases. The CDR3 runs to 17 residues. The junction had 3 bases not matched to a gene; V was cut back by 4 bases and J by 0 bases. From germline, CDR1 is SEHNR and CDR2 FQNEAQ (reference sequence). The CDR3 DNA follows: TGTGCCAGCAGCTCCGGGGACAGGGGCTCCTATAATTCACCCCTCCACTTT. Protein: CASSSGDRGSYNSPLHF.

This clonotype has a count of ten or more. This chain uses TRBV12-3 or TRBV12-4 with TRBJ2-2, with 9 bases lining up with TRBD1. The CDR3 runs to 14 residues. V lost 6 bases and J lost 4; bases outside the gene matches: 3. CDR3 loop: CASSRDRATGELFF. CDR3 coding DNA: TGTGCCAGCAGCCGGGACAGGGCCACCGGGGAGCTGTTTTTT.

This clonotype has a count of ten or more. This rearrangement joins TRBV7-6 to TRBJ2-1, with D unclear. V lost 1 base, J lost 0 bases, and 19 bases lay in between. The germline CDR1 and CDR2 sequences are SGHVS and FNYEAQ. The CDR3 length is 19 residues. CDR3 in DNA: TGTGCCAGCAGCTTAGATCGCCGCGGTCCAGAAAGCTCCTACAATGAGCAGTTCTTC. It specifies CASSLDRRGPESSYNEQFF.

This clonotype was recorded at least ten times. The genes are TRBV7-9 and TRBJ1-3, with D possibly TRBD1 on 5 matching bases. This CDR3 spans 13 amino acids. Deletions cut 10 bases from V and 7 bases from J, with 17 bases between. Per the germline V gene, CDR1 is SEHNR and CDR2 is FQNEAQ (reference sequence). CDR3 in amino acids: CATRGPGANTIYF. The CDR3 DNA sequence: TGTGCCACCAGAGGACCCGGGGCCAACACCATATATTTT.

This clonotype was recorded at least ten times. This chain connects TRBV6-6 to TRBJ1-1; D is possibly TRBD1 (6 bases). The ends were cut back, 0 bases at V and 2 bases at J, with 19 bases in the middle. Per the germline V gene, CDR1 is MNHNY and CDR2 is SVGAGI (reference sequence). The CDR3 covers 18 residues. Here the CDR3 reads CASSYSISGALYNTEAFF. CDR3 bases: TGTGCCAGCAGTTACTCGATCTCGGGGGCGTTATACAACACTGAAGCTTTCTTT.

This clonotype has at least ten counts. This sequence joins TRBV20-1 and TRBJ2-7; D not resolved. The germline gives CDR1 DFQATT, CDR2 SNEGSKA (reference sequence). V lost 0 bases to trimming and J lost 0 bases, with 12 bases between them. The CDR3 totals 15 residues. For the CDR3, the DNA is TGCAGTGCTAGAGATTCAGGTCCCAGCTCCTACGAGCAGTACGTC. It codes for CSARDSGPSSYEQYV.

This clonotype appeared many times. V usage is TRBV4-3 and J usage is TRBJ2-1; D is unclear. V dropped 0 bases and J dropped 7 bases, with 19 bases sitting between them. Germline V CDR1 and CDR2: LGHNA, YSLEER. CDR3 size: 17 residues. CDR3 in DNA: TGCGCCAGCAGCCAAGAATGGGCGGCTAGTTCAGGAAATGAGCAGTTCTTC. Translated, it gives CASSQEWAASSGNEQFF.

This clonotype was found many times. The chain employs TRBV12-3 or TRBV12-4 and TRBJ2-1, with D unresolved. V dropped 6 bases and J dropped 2 bases, with 8 bases sitting between them. This CDR3 region has 13 residues. In DNA form, the CDR3 reads TGTGCCAGCAGAGTCCGTCCCTACAATGAGCAGTTCTTC. Its protein is CASRVRPYNEQFF.

This clonotype was counted many times. The V call is TRBV12-3 or TRBV12-4, the J call TRBJ1-1; 7 bases match TRBD1. The CDR3 is made up of 13 amino acids. With V trimmed by 2 bases and J by 5 bases, 2 bases remained unmatched. The CDR3 DNA reads TGTGCCAGCAGTTTACCAGGGGGGACTGAAGCTTTCTTT. Translated, it gives CASSLPGGTEAFF.

This clonotype was seen many times. The chain combines TRBV12-3 or TRBV12-4 with TRBJ1-1, with a possible D match to TRBD1 (6 bases). The CDR3 totals 14 residues. V gave up 4 bases and J gave up 5 bases, with 14 bases separating them. The CDR3 protein is CASSSHRVLTEAFF. The CDR3 bases are TGTGCCAGCAGTTCGCACAGGGTACTGACTGAAGCTTTCTTT.

This clonotype was counted many times. The rearrangement links TRBV12-3 or TRBV12-4 to TRBJ2-1; perhaps D is TRBD1 or TRBD2 (5 bases each). This CDR3 comprises 14 residues. Between the trimmed V and J ends, which lost 5 bases and 9 bases, there was a span of 17 bases. CDR3 DNA: TGTGCCAGCAGTCGCCCCCCCCCCGGGGCTGAGCAGTTCTTC. Protein: CASSRPPPGAEQFF.

With respect to this clonotype: A much bigger clone sits one base away, suggesting this may be a read error. The chain is built from TRBV5-6 and TRBJ1-5; D is unclear. This CDR3 region has 12 residues. Trimming left V 7 bases short and J 4 bases short, with 9 bases between. The germline CDR1 and CDR2 sequences are SGHDT and YYEEEE. CDR3 sequence (DNA): TGTGCCAGCTGTTTTTATAATCAGCCCCAGCATTTT. Its translation is CASCFYNQPQHF.

The chain couples TRBV19 to TRBJ2-3, with D possibly TRBD2 on 5 matching bases. The CDR3 sequence is 15 residues long. Trimming removed 2 bases from V and 4 bases from J, with 13 bases in between. Germline CDR1 and CDR2: LNHDA and SQIVND (reference sequence). DNA of the CDR3: TGTGCCAGTAGTATAAGGCTAGCAGAGGCAGATACGCAGTATTTT. Its translation is CASSIRLAEADTQYF.

There are many counts of this clonotype. This chain uses TRBV10-3 with TRBJ2-7, with D possibly being TRBD1 or TRBD2 (5 bases each). The CDR3 spans 12 residues. Trimming stripped 2 bases from V and 6 bases from J, with 8 bases between. Germline values: CDR1 ENHRY, CDR2 SYGVKD. The CDR3 sequence is CAISEGGPEQYV. The CDR3 DNA reads TGTGCCATCAGTGAGGGGGGACCCGAGCAGTACGTC.

Ten or more counts support this clonotype. This chain joins TRBV10-3 and TRBJ1-2; 8 nucleotides match TRBD1. The germline V gene encodes CDR1 ENHRY and CDR2 SYGVKD. The length of the CDR3 is 15 residues. With V trimmed by 0 bases and J by 8 bases, 8 bases remained unmatched. The chain's CDR3 is CAISESGGQGWGYTF. CDR3 nucleotide sequence: TGTGCCATCAGTGAGTCAGGAGGACAGGGTTGGGGCTACACCTTC.

This clonotype was picked up many times. This chain connects TRBV12-3 or TRBV12-4 to TRBJ2-1, with a possible D match to TRBD1 (6 bases). V dropped 6 bases and J dropped 6 bases, with 12 bases sitting between them. This CDR3 has 13 residues. The CDR3 nucleotides read TGTGCCAGCAGCCTCGGACAGATCAATGAGCAGTTCTTC. Residues: CASSLGQINEQFF.

This clonotype was seen only a few times. The chain links TRBV6-2 or TRBV6-3 to TRBJ2-7; 7 nucleotides agree with TRBD2. The CDR3 sequence is 15 residues long. Trimming removed 7 bases from V and 7 bases from J; junction bases left unmatched: 16. The V gene's germline CDR1 is MNHEY and CDR2 SVGEGT. The CDR3 DNA sequence: TGTGCCAGCACCAGCGGGAACTCGGCGGCAAGGGAGCAGTACGTC. Amino acid sequence: CASTSGNSAAREQYV.

This clonotype was seen many times. The V and J genes are TRBV20-1 and TRBJ1-2; 7 bases align to TRBD1. This CDR3 spans 13 amino acids. Germline loops: CDR1 DFQATT, CDR2 SNEGSKA (reference sequence). The V segment lost 4 bases and the J segment 8 bases; nucleotides outside the gene matches: 10. In DNA form, the CDR3 reads TGCAGTGCTAAAACTCAGGGGGGTGGCGGCTACACCTTC. Protein sequence: CSAKTQGGGGYTF.

This clonotype was seen repeatedly, ten times or more. The chain is built from TRBV7-8 and TRBJ2-3, with D possibly TRBD1 on 6 matching bases. Trimming left V 5 bases short and J 5 bases short, with 14 bases between. Germline CDR1 reads SGHVS; CDR2 reads FQNEAQ. This CDR3 comprises 14 residues. CDR3 in amino acids: CASSPPGTRDTQYF. The CDR3 DNA reads as TGTGCCAGCAGCCCACCCGGGACACGAGATACGCAGTATTTT.

This clonotype was seen repeatedly, ten times or more. The V gene is TRBV2, the J gene TRBJ1-5; D may be TRBD1 (6 bases). The CDR3 contains 13 residues. V was cut by 6 bases and J by 7 bases, with 13 bases left in between. Germline V gene sequence: CDR1 SNHLY, CDR2 FYNNEI. The DNA of the CDR3 is TGTGCCAGCAGGGGACAAAGCAGCCAGCCCCAGCATTTT. Its protein product is CASRGQSSQPQHF.

This clonotype was observed a handful of times. The chain carries TRBV7-6 and TRBJ1-5; D is unresolved. This CDR3 has 13 residues. Germline loops: CDR1 SGHVS, CDR2 FNYEAQ. Trimming left V 1 base short and J 5 bases short, with 6 bases between. The CDR3 loop is CASSLGAYQPQHF. The CDR3 DNA is TGTGCCAGCAGCTTAGGCGCTTATCAGCCCCAGCATTTT.

This clonotype was counted many times. The chain links TRBV7-2 to TRBJ2-2; 11 positions agree with TRBD1. The germline CDR1 and CDR2 sequences are SGHTA and FQGNSA. There are 16 residues in the CDR3. The trim removed 5 bases at V and 6 bases at J, leaving 8 bases unmatched. The DNA of the CDR3 is TGTGCCAGCAGCGGGCATGCGGGACAGGGGGCCGGGGAGCTGTTTTTT. Encoded protein: CASSGHAGQGAGELFF.

This clonotype was counted at least ten times. The chain recombines TRBV7-8 with TRBJ2-7; D may be TRBD1 (6 bases). Germline-derived CDR1 and CDR2 are SGHVS and FQNEAQ. CDR3 length: 12 amino acids. Trimming left V 6 bases short and J 2 bases short, with 8 bases between. The CDR3 protein is CASSRTAYEQYF. The CDR3 bases are TGTGCCAGCAGTAGGACAGCCTACGAGCAGTACTTC.

This clonotype was found many times. This chain uses TRBV4-3 with TRBJ2-2; tentative D call: TRBD1 (6 bases). Germline V lookup: CDR1 LGHNA, CDR2 YSLEER. The V and J ends lost 1 base and 0 bases respectively, with 12 bases between them. The CDR3 runs 17 residues. The CDR3: CASSQGTATPNTGELFF. The CDR3 DNA reads TGCGCCAGCAGCCAAGGGACAGCTACTCCGAACACCGGGGAGCTGTTTTTT.

This clonotype was detected many times. The chain couples TRBV7-2 to TRBJ2-1; TRBD1 might be the D (6 bases). Germline CDR1 and CDR2: SGHTA and FQGNSA. This CDR3 contains 13 residues. The ends were cut back, 6 bases at V and 6 bases at J, with 12 bases in the middle. CDR3: CASRPTGANEQFF. The DNA of the CDR3 is TGTGCCAGCAGACCGACAGGCGCCAATGAGCAGTTCTTC.

This clonotype was detected many times. This chain joins TRBV29-1 and TRBJ2-1; D remains ambiguous. The CDR3 is 14 residues long. Deletions cut 4 bases from V and 0 bases from J, with 10 bases between. CDR1 is SQVTM, CDR2 ANQGSEA, per germline. The CDR3 region has the DNA TGCAGCGTTGTCGAGATCGGCTCCTACAATGAGCAGTTCTTC. As protein: CSVVEIGSYNEQFF.

This clonotype was recorded many times. This chain joins TRBV7-2 and TRBJ1-2; 10 bases are shared with TRBD1. Looked up from germline, CDR1 is SGHTA and CDR2 is FQGNSA. The J segment lost 8 bases and the V segment lost 4 bases, leaving 7 bases of the junction unmatched. CDR3 length: 14 residues. Here the CDR3 reads CASSSRQGARGYTF. The CDR3 nucleotides are TGTGCCAGCAGCTCGAGACAGGGGGCGCGGGGCTACACCTTC.